The following is a TCR beta chain sequence with its context. Some clones are missing from TCRdb's copy, which holds only in-frame ones; the method was immunoSEQ multiplex PCR. The table shows about 170,000 clones, with around 82% occurring only once. The data were taken from a study of blood T cell repertoires in COVID-19. The germline CDR1 and CDR2 sequences are SGHTA and FQGTGA. V lost 5 bases and J lost 2, with 9 bases in between. The CDR3 has 13 amino acids. The sample was peripheral blood. The chain couples TRBV7-3 to TRBJ2-5; D gene uncertain. This TCR derives from a human donor with acute or convalescent COVID-19. The donor label of this sample is uncertain. The CDR3 region has the DNA TGTGCCAGCAGCGTAAGGGCGCAAGAGACCCAGTACTTC. It specifies CASSVRAQETQYF.